This TCR beta chain appears in the sequencing data of a study of beta chain features in type 1 diabetes. In the study overall: Patients did not differ from healthy donors in age, gender or cell yield.

This clone was picked up a small number of times. Its matching antigen is unknown. Study-wide points: Patients with Type 1 diabetes showed moderately but significantly shorter TCRB CDR3s in all four CD4+ subsets. High-TCR-expressing cells could be over-represented by cDNA sequencing. Unsettled here was the matter of whether HLA type influences TCRB rearrangement.

Sequencing targeted expressed TCRB transcripts, as all isolated RNA had been reverse transcribed. For naive, central memory and regulatory T cell samples, reads averaged roughly 3.6 million. Here immunoSEQ multiplex PCR was the method, and the copy in TCRdb shows in-frame clones only, minus some. The data contain 630,000 or so clones, around an eighth of them singletons. With 4 bases clipped from V and 1 base from J, the junction kept 8 bases outside the gene matches. This CDR3 comprises 17 residues. CDR1 MDHEN and CDR2 SYDVKM come from the germline V gene. The sample comprised naive CD4+ T cells from blood. The chain joins TRBV28 to TRBJ2-2; 8 bases are a match to TRBD1. This TCR was sampled from a man in his late teens or twenties with type 1 diabetes. The CDR3 loop is CASSSAGTGRNTGELFF. The CDR3 DNA reads TGTGCCAGCAGTTCTGCGGGGACAGGCAGGAACACCGGGGAGCTGTTTTTT. Full variable domain (rest looked up from reference TRBV28 and TRBJ2-2): DVKVTQSSRYLVKRTGEKVFLECVQDMDHENMFWYRQDPGLGLRLIYFSYDVKMKEKGDIPEGYSVSREKKERFSLILESASTNQTSMYLCASSSAGTGRNTGELFFGEGSRLTVL.